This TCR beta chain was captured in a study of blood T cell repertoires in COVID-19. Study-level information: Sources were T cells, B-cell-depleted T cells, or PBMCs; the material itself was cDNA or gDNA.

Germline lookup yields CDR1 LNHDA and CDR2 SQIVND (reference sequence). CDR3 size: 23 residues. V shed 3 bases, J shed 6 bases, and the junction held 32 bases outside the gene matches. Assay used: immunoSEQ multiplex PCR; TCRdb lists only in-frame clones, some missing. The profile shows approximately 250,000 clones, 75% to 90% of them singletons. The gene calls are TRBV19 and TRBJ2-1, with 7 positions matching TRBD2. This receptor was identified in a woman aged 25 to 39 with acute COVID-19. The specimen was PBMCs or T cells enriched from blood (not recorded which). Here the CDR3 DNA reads TGTGCCAGTAGTATCGACCTTCCCCTAGGTAGTGTGGGAGGGCCGGATAATTTCAATGAGCAGTTCTTC. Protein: CASSIDLPLGSVGGPDNFNEQFF.